Listed here are 31 T cell receptor beta chains from one sample, sequenced in a study of T-cell memory formation after mild COVID-19. TCRdb processed the 5' RACE reads anew with MiXCR; each CDR3 protein has one entry. The repertoire includes over 350,000 distinct CDR3 sequences, roughly 15% of them detected once, and 20% to 25% sits in the top ten. The specimen was PBMCs or a T cell subset sorted from them (not recorded which). All receptors derive from a man aged 18-30 years who had mild COVID-19 (a few samples of this study predate the infection). Cell type and time point are not known.

This clonotype was found many times. The V gene is TRBV7-2, the J gene TRBJ2-1; D may be TRBD1 or TRBD2 (5 bases each). Germline assignment: CDR1 SGHTA and CDR2 FQGNSA. This CDR3 has 14 residues. Between the trimmed V and J ends, which lost 5 bases and 4 bases, there was a span of 12 bases. Written as DNA, the CDR3 is TGTGCCAGCAGCCCTACAGGACTTTACAATGAGCAGTTCTTC. Translation gives CASSPTGLYNEQFF. Using reference TRBV7-2 and TRBJ2-1 for the parts outside the CDR3, the full variable domain is GAGVSQSPSNKVTEKGKDVELRCDPISGHTALYWYRQSLGQGLEFLIYFQGNSAPDKSGLPSDRFSAERTGGSVSTLTIQRTQQEDSAVYLCASSPTGLYNEQFFGPGTRLTVL.

This clonotype was seen ten or more times. One junction end disagrees with the germline gene, perhaps due to a read error. The chain joins TRBV5-1 to TRBJ2-3, with D unclear. Germline V lookup: CDR1 SGHRS, CDR2 YFSETQ. The CDR3 extends over 14 amino acids. CDR3 sequence reads: CASSPLPSTDTQYF. CDR3 nucleotide sequence: TGTGCCAGCAGCCCACTACCTAGCACAGATACGCAGTATTTT.

This clonotype came up a few times. The CDR3 DNA reads TGTGCCAGCAGCTCACCGGGACCAGTTCACGAGCAGTACTTC. It encodes CASSSPGPVHEQYF. V and J are TRBV13 and TRBJ2-7; D may be TRBD1 or TRBD2 (5 bases each). Germline assignment: CDR1 PRHDT and CDR2 FYEKMQ (reference sequence). The CDR3 totals 14 residues. Trimming took off 4 bases at V and 5 bases at J, with 15 bases between the two ends. The full variable domain, completed using reference TRBV13 and TRBJ2-7, is AAGVIQSPRHLIKEKRETATLKCYPIPRHDTVYWYQQGPGQDPQFLISFYEKMQSDKGSIPDRFSAQQFSDYHSELNMSSLELGDSALYFCASSSPGPVHEQYFGPGTRLTVT.

This clonotype came up a few times. The chain links TRBV7-2 to TRBJ2-7, with 8 bases matching TRBD1. The CDR3 runs to 16 residues. With 4 bases clipped from V and 1 base from J, the junction kept 9 bases outside the gene matches. Germline V gene lookup returns CDR1 SGHTA and CDR2 FQGNSA. CDR3 nucleotide sequence: TGTGCCAGCAGCTCCCCGGACAGGGAATTTTCCTACGAGCAGTACTTC. This gives the protein CASSSPDREFSYEQYF.

This sequence joins TRBV2 and TRBJ2-3; no reliable D call. Trimming removed 0 bases at V and 7 bases at J, with 2 bases between. Germline CDR1 reads SNHLY; CDR2 reads FYNNEI. This CDR3 is built from 11 residues. CDR3 region: CASSEAYTQYF. CDR3 sequence (DNA): TGTGCCAGCAGTGAAGCATATACGCAGTATTTT. The entire variable domain, with the rest obtained from reference TRBV2 and TRBJ2-3, is as follows: EPEVTQTPSHQVTQMGQEVILRCVPISNHLYFYWYRQILGQKVEFLVSFYNNEISEKSEIFDDQFSVERPDGSNFTLKIRSTKLEDSAMYFCASSEAYTQYFGPGTRLTVL.

The J gene is TRBJ1-1, the V gene TRBV11-2; TRBD1 agrees at 9 bases. The germline CDR1 and CDR2 sequences are SGHAT and FQNNGV. V shed 4 bases and J 6 bases; nucleotides not matched to a gene: 6. The CDR3 totals 14 residues. DNA of the CDR3: TGTGCCAGCAGCTCGAAACAGGGGGCCTCTGAAGCTTTCTTT. Translating it yields CASSSKQGASEAFF.

This clonotype was seen a handful of times. CDR3 amino acids: CASQGYEQYF. CDR3 in DNA: TGTGCCAGCCAGGGATACGAGCAGTACTTC. The rearrangement links TRBV28 to TRBJ2-7; tentative D call: TRBD1 (5 bases). Germline V CDR1 and CDR2: MDHEN, SYDVKM. This CDR3 is 10 amino acids long. V was pared by 8 bases and J by 4 bases, with 6 bases between.

The gene calls are TRBV9 and TRBJ2-3, with D tentatively TRBD2 (5 bases). CDR3 length equals 15 residues. V was trimmed by 4 bases and J by 4 bases, leaving 16 bases between them. Germline loops: CDR1 SGDLS, CDR2 YYNGEE. CDR3 in DNA: TGTGCCAGCAGCCCTTTCCTCGGAGCGGCAGATACGCAGTATTTT. The encoded protein is CASSPFLGAADTQYF.

In its sample, this clonotype was seen a few times. This chain links TRBV6-5 with TRBJ1-1; TRBD1 agrees at 8 bases. V lost 8 bases to trimming and J lost 3 bases; unmatched junction nucleotides: 5. This CDR3 contains 13 residues. Germline V gene data show CDR1 as MNHEY and CDR2 as SVGAGI. CDR3 protein: CASWDRFDTEAFF. As DNA, the CDR3 is TGTGCCAGCTGGGACAGGTTCGACACTGAAGCTTTCTTT.

This clonotype was seen a few times. This chain links TRBV11-3 with TRBJ2-2, with 10 positions matching TRBD1. Germline CDR1 is SGHNT and CDR2 is YENEEA. V was pared by 5 bases and J by 7 bases, with 7 bases of the junction left unmatched. The CDR3 is 15 amino acids. CDR3 sequence reads: CASSRTGGTGGELFF. The CDR3 coding sequence is TGTGCCAGCAGCCGGACAGGGGGTACCGGCGGGGAGCTGTTTTTT. Variable domain in full (rest from reference TRBV11-3 and TRBJ2-2): EAGVVQSPRYKIIEKKQPVAFWCNPISGHNTLYWYLQNLGQGPELLIRYENEEAVDDSQLPKDRFSAERLKGVDSTLKIQPAELGDSAVYLCASSRTGGTGGELFFGEGSRLTVL.

This clonotype has ten or more counts. The chain has TRBV12-3 or TRBV12-4 and TRBJ1-1; D ambiguous. Between the trimmed V and J ends, which lost 5 bases and 0 bases, there was a span of 7 bases. CDR3 length equals 13 residues. The CDR3 DNA reads as TGTGCCAGCAGTCTGGGGTTGAACACTGAAGCTTTCTTT. Translation gives CASSLGLNTEAFF.

In its sample, this clonotype was seen many times. The chain carries TRBV5-1 and TRBJ2-7; D is possibly TRBD1 (5 bases). The germline CDR1 and CDR2 sequences are SGHRS and YFSETQ. With 4 bases removed from V and 1 base from J, the gap between germline ends came to 12 bases. The CDR3 covers 14 residues. CDR3 residues: CASSGAEYSYEQYF. The CDR3 nucleotides read TGCGCCAGCAGCGGGGCAGAATATTCCTACGAGCAGTACTTC.

V gene TRBV5-6 combines with J gene TRBJ2-3; maybe TRBD1 (6 bases). Germline loops: CDR1 SGHDT, CDR2 YYEEEE. V lost 4 bases and J lost 4, with 13 bases in between. CDR3 length equals 14 residues. Here the CDR3 reads CASSDGTSADTQYF. The CDR3 DNA follows: TGTGCCAGCAGCGATGGGACATCCGCAGATACGCAGTATTTT.

Ten or more counts support this clonotype. The V gene is TRBV28, the J gene TRBJ2-1; TRBD2 aligns across 7 bases. Per the germline V gene, CDR1 is MDHEN and CDR2 is SYDVKM. Trimming took 5 bases from V and 0 from J; bases not matched to a gene: 13. This CDR3 is built from 18 residues. Here the CDR3 reads CASSASVGGYSSYNEQFF. CDR3 DNA: TGTGCCAGCAGTGCCTCCGTGGGGGGGTATAGCTCCTACAATGAGCAGTTCTTC.

The V gene is TRBV7-9, the J gene TRBJ1-3; TRBD1 aligns across 7 bases. V gave up 5 bases and J gave up 2 bases; unmatched junction bases: 6. Germline loops: CDR1 SEHNR, CDR2 FQNEAQ (reference sequence). The CDR3 extends over 15 amino acids. Written as DNA, the CDR3 is TGTGCCAGCAGCGCCCAGACAGGGACTGGAAACACCATATATTTT. Encoded protein: CASSAQTGTGNTIYF.

This sequence joins TRBV27 and TRBJ2-5; D call uncertain. Germline loops: CDR1 MNHEY, CDR2 SMNVEV (reference sequence). The V and J ends lost 5 bases and 1 base respectively, with 11 bases between them. This CDR3 has 14 amino acids. DNA for the CDR3: TGTGCCAGCAGTCGAAAGGCGTCCCAAGAGACCCAGTACTTC. It codes for CASSRKASQETQYF.

The rearrangement links TRBV11-2 to TRBJ1-2; D call uncertain. Looked up from germline, CDR1 is SGHAT and CDR2 is FQNNGV. CDR3 length equals 18 residues. Deletions cut 1 base from V and 1 base from J, with 19 bases between. CDR3 residues: CASSLAVGRGSVNYGYTF. The CDR3 DNA reads TGTGCCAGCAGCTTAGCGGTGGGCAGAGGGAGCGTTAACTATGGCTACACCTTC.

The rearrangement joins TRBV12-3 or TRBV12-4 to TRBJ1-5, with 7 bases that match TRBD1. There are 18 residues in the CDR3. J gave up 4 bases and V 1 base, and 13 bases lay outside the gene matches. The CDR3 coding sequence is TGTGCCAGCAGTTTAGGGAGCAGGGGGAATCTAGGAAATCAGCCCCAGCATTTT. Translating it yields CASSLGSRGNLGNQPQHF.

The CDR3 loop reads CASSLSDRDPRTF. The CDR3 DNA reads TGTGCCAGCAGCTTAAGTGATCGAGACCCAAGGACCTTC. The chain combines TRBV7-9 with TRBJ1-2, with D unresolved. Deletions cut 2 bases from V and 14 bases from J, with 18 bases between. CDR3 length: 13 residues. Germline V gene data show CDR1 as SEHNR and CDR2 as FQNEAQ (reference sequence).

This clonotype was recorded a few times. J is TRBJ2-5 and V is TRBV7-8, with 9 nucleotides matching TRBD2. Germline CDR1 SGHVS, CDR2 FQNEAQ. CDR3 length: 15 residues. V lost 0 bases and J lost 4; bases outside the gene matches: 3. The CDR3 loop is CASSLAGLAAETQYF. The CDR3, as DNA: TGTGCCAGCAGCTTAGCGGGACTAGCAGCAGAGACCCAGTACTTC.

The chain links TRBV20-1 to TRBJ2-1; 12 nucleotides match TRBD2. The CDR3 consists of 14 residues. The trim removed 5 bases at V and 9 bases at J, leaving 8 bases unmatched. Germline V lookup: CDR1 DFQATT, CDR2 SNEGSKA (reference sequence). The CDR3: CSAQTSGGASEQFF. For the CDR3, the DNA is TGCAGTGCTCAGACTAGCGGGGGTGCCAGTGAGCAGTTCTTC.

V is TRBV21-1 and J is TRBJ2-7; the table's D call, TRBD2, was not checked against the DNA. TRBV21-1 is deemed a pseudogene. The CDR3 runs 13 residues. The CDR3 loop is CASRRAVFYEQYF. The CDR3 DNA reads as TGTGCCAGCAGGCGGGCAGTCTTCTACGAGCAGTACTTC.

The table lists this clonotype with a few counts. V and J are TRBV12-3 or TRBV12-4 and TRBJ2-7; a weak D match, TRBD1 (6 bases). This CDR3 is built from 13 residues. Trimming shortened V by 6 bases and J by 6 bases, and 15 bases separated the two germline ends. The CDR3 loop reads CASSLTGLPEQYF. For the CDR3, the DNA is TGTGCCAGCAGCCTAACAGGGCTCCCCGAGCAGTACTTC.

The chain combines TRBV19 with TRBJ1-2, with D maybe TRBD1 (5 bases). The CDR3 consists of 15 residues. Between the trimmed V and J ends, which lost 6 bases and 0 bases, there was a span of 14 bases. Germline values: CDR1 LNHDA, CDR2 SQIVND (reference sequence). The DNA of the CDR3 is TGTGCCAGTAGACGGGGGAGATTAGCTAACTATGGCTACACCTTC. It specifies CASRRGRLANYGYTF.

This clonotype has a handful of counts. The V and J genes are TRBV7-6 and TRBJ2-2; D possibly corresponds to TRBD2 (7 bases). Between the trimmed V and J ends, which lost 5 bases and 3 bases, there was a span of 16 bases. The germline V gene encodes CDR1 SGHVS and CDR2 FNYEAQ. CDR3 length equals 16 residues. The CDR3 coding sequence is TGTGCCAGCAGCGAAGCAAGAGGGGGGGACACCGGGGAGCTGTTTTTT. As protein: CASSEARGGDTGELFF. Full variable domain (remainder filled in from reference TRBV7-6 and TRBJ2-2): GAGVSQSPRYKVTKRGQDVALRCDPISGHVSLYWYRQALGQGPEFLTYFNYEAQQDKSGLPNDRFSAERPEGSISTLTIQRTEQRDSAMYRCASSEARGGDTGELFFGEGSRLTVL.

This clonotype was detected only a few times. CDR3 nucleotides: TGCAGTGCTAGCGAACAGGGGCGCTATGGCTACACCTTC. Protein product: CSASEQGRYGYTF. V usage is TRBV20-1 and J usage is TRBJ1-2, with 7 bases aligning to TRBD1. J was trimmed by 4 bases and V by 3 bases; bases with no gene match: 5. Germline V CDR1 and CDR2: DFQATT, SNEGSKA (reference sequence). The CDR3 totals 13 residues.

This sequence joins TRBV6-2 or TRBV6-3 and TRBJ1-1; D might be TRBD1 (5 bases). The CDR3 extends over 11 amino acids. V was shortened by 4 bases and J by 8 bases, with 8 bases between the two germline ends. The germline V gene has CDR1 MNHEY and CDR2 SVGEGT. The CDR3 DNA follows: TGTGCCAGCAGTTTGGGGGACGAAGCTTTCTTT. It translates to CASSLGDEAFF.

A few counts support this clonotype. This sequence joins TRBV28 and TRBJ2-6, with unresolved D. The V and J ends lost 8 bases and 4 bases respectively, with 15 bases between them. Germline values: CDR1 MDHEN, CDR2 SYDVKM. CDR3 length: 15 amino acids. CDR3 sequence reads: CASAPARGGANVLTF. For the CDR3, the DNA is TGTGCCAGCGCCCCCGCCAGAGGAGGGGCCAACGTCCTGACTTTC. The full variable domain, in which reference TRBV28 and TRBJ2-6 provide the parts outside the CDR3, is DVKVTQSSRYLVKRTGEKVFLECVQDMDHENMFWYRQDPGLGLRLIYFSYDVKMKEKGDIPEGYSVSREKKERFSLILESASTNQTSMYLCASAPARGGANVLTFGAGSRLTVL.

The gene calls are TRBV7-9 and TRBJ2-7, with 7 positions matching TRBD1. V lost 3 bases and J lost 2; bases outside the gene matches: 7. The CDR3 totals 15 residues. Germline V gene lookup returns CDR1 SEHNR and CDR2 FQNEAQ (reference sequence). The DNA for the CDR3 is TGTGCCAGCAGCTTCCAGGACAGGAGCCCCTACGAGCAGTACTTC. Encoded protein: CASSFQDRSPYEQYF.

This chain links TRBV9 with TRBJ2-7, with 9 bases aligning to TRBD2. Germline V gene data show CDR1 as SGDLS and CDR2 as YYNGEE. CDR3 length: 14 residues. V was pared by 1 base and J by 8 bases, with 7 bases of the junction left unmatched. In DNA form, the CDR3 reads TGTGCCAGCAGCGTAAGGAGCGGGGGGTTAAAGCAGTACTTC. Protein: CASSVRSGGLKQYF.

V and J are TRBV7-9 and TRBJ2-6; 10 bases line up with TRBD1. This CDR3 is built from 18 residues. The junction had 11 bases not matched to a gene; V was cut back by 8 bases and J by 1 base. CDR1 SEHNR and CDR2 FQNEAQ come from the germline V gene (reference sequence). CDR3 loop: CASGASPGQGSGANVLTF. The CDR3 DNA sequence: TGTGCCAGCGGCGCTTCTCCGGGACAGGGGTCTGGGGCCAACGTCCTGACTTTC.